This TCR beta chain was identified in a study of T cell responses to AZD1222 COVID-19 vaccine. Study-wide points: When two AZD1222 doses had been given, Spike-specific TCR breadth and depth rose. Donors were chiefly white British, with a greater number of females, and clonal diversity was perhaps underestimated.

Some clones are missing from TCRdb's copy, which holds only in-frame ones; the method was immunoSEQ multiplex PCR. The repertoire consists of around 69,000 clones, with roughly 84% occurring once and the leading ten covering 6.5% to 8%. As for this clone: Its antigen is currently unknown.

The CDR3 has 14 residues. Germline values: CDR1 SNHLY, CDR2 FYNNEI. V was cut by 7 bases and J by 4 bases, with 16 bases left in between. This receptor was taken from an adult in good health. The chain recombines TRBV2 with TRBJ1-2, with D perhaps TRBD1 (5 bases). The sequences come from peripheral blood, collected on day 0 of AZD1222 vaccination. In DNA, the CDR3 is TGTGCCAGCAAGGCGCAGGGAGGAGGCTATGGCTACACCTTC. It codes for CASKAQGGGYGYTF.